The present TCR beta chain was sequenced within a study of radiation and T cells in renal cell carcinoma. Sequencing used immunoSEQ multiplex PCR; TCRdb keeps in-frame clones, though not all of them. The table records 150,000 to 200,000 clones, about 87% of them present only once. The V end was cut by 0 bases, the J end by 7 bases, with 3 bases between. The CDR3 has 12 amino acids. Germline V gene data show CDR1 as MNHNY and CDR2 as SVGAGI (reference sequence). About this clone: The sample holds other DNA sequences that translate to the same CDR3.

Time point of the sample: blood 4 weeks post-SBRT, at nephrectomy. Treatment indicated: 15 Gy SBRT to primary tumor, nephrectomy 4 weeks later. V and J are TRBV6-6 and TRBJ1-4; D remains unclear. Sequenced material: blood, taken from a patient whose treatment included radiotherapy and nephrectomy. The source is a woman aged 50 to 65 with renal cell carcinoma. CDR3 loop: CASSYSSEKLFF. For the CDR3, the DNA is TGTGCCAGCAGTTACTCGTCTGAAAAACTGTTTTTT.